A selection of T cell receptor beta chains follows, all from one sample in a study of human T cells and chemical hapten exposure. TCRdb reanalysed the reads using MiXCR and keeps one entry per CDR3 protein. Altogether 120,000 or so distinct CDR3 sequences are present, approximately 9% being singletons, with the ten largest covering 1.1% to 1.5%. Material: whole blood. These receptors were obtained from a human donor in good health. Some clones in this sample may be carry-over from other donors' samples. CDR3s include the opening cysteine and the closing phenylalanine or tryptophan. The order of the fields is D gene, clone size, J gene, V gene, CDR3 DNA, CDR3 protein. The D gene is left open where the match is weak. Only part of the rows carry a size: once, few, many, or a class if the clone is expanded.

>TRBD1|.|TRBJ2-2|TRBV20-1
TGCAGTGCTAGAGCGGGACAGATGAACACCGGGGAGCTGTTTTTT
CSARAGQMNTGELFF
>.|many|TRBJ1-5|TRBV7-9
TGTGCCAGCCAAACGAGTGGCAATCAGCCCCAGCATTTT
CASQTSGNQPQHF
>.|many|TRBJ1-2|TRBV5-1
TGCGCCAGCAGCTTGGGACACGGCGCGGGCTACACCTTC
CASSLGHGAGYTF
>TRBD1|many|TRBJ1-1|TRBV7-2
TGTGCCAGCAGCTACTGGGACAGGGTTGAAGCTTTCTTT
CASSYWDRVEAFF
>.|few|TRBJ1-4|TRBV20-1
TGCAGTGCTAGAGAGACAGATGGTAATGAAAAACTGTTTTTT
CSARETDGNEKLFF
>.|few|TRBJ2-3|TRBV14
TGTGCCAGCAGCCAAGGGTACAGGATGGCAGATACGCAGTATTTT
CASSQGYRMADTQYF
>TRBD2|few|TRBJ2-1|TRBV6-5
TGTGCCAGCAGTTACGGACGGGAGGGTGAGCAGTTCTTC
CASSYGREGEQFF
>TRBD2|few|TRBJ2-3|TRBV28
TGTGCCAGCAGTTCCGGGACTAGCGGACCACCTCCCGCGGATACGCAGTATTTT
CASSSGTSGPPPADTQYF
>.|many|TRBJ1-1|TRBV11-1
TGTGCCAGCAGCTTGAGGGGCCGAAACACTGAAGCTTTCTTT
CASSLRGRNTEAFF
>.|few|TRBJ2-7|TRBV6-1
TGTGCCAGCAGACAGGGATTCCCCTACGAGCAGTACTTC
CASRQGFPYEQYF
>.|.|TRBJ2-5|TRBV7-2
TGTGCCAGCAGCTCGGCGAGACAGACGAAAGAGACCCAGTACTTC
CASSSARQTKETQYF
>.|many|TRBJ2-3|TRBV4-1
TGCGCCAGCAGCCCAGAGGCAGATACGCAGTATTTT
CASSPEADTQYF
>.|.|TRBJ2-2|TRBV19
TGTGCCAGTAAAGAGGGAGGTGTGCCCGGGGAGCTGTTTTTT
CASKEGGVPGELFF
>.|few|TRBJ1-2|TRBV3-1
TGTGCCAGCAGCCAAGAAGGGCGGAGGGATGACTATGGCTACACCTTC
CASSQEGRRDDYGYTF
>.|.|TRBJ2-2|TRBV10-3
TGTGCCCTCAGCTTACGGGCCGACACCGGGGAGCTGTTTTTT
CALSLRADTGELFF
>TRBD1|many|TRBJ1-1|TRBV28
TGTGCCAGCCGGGACAGGGGGCTCTCTGAAGCTTTCTTT
CASRDRGLSEAFF
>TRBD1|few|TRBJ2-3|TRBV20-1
TGCAGTGCTGAGGACTTTCCGGGACAGAACACAGATACGCAGTATTTT
CSAEDFPGQNTDTQYF
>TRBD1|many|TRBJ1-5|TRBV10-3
TGTGCCATCAGTGGGGGACAGGGGAAAGGGGATAGCAATCAGCCCCAGCATTTT
CAISGGQGKGDSNQPQHF
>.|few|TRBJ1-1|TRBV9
TGTGCCAGCAGCGTAGCAGGGACGGACGGCGGCACTGAAGCTTTCTTT
CASSVAGTDGGTEAFF
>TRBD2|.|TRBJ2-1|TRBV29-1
TGCAGCGTAGCCCTTAGACTAGCGCCTGAAAATGAGCAGTTCTTC
CSVALRLAPENEQFF
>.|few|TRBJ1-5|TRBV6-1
TGTGCCAGCAGAGTAGTTTTAAATCAGCCCCAGCATTTT
CASRVVLNQPQHF
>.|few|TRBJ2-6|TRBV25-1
TGTGCCAGCAGTGAATGGAAGGGGCCTGGGGCCAACGTCCTGACTTTC
CASSEWKGPGANVLTF
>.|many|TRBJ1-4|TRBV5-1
TGCGCCAGCAGCTTCCGGGGGTCAAGCGAAAAACTGTTTTTT
CASSFRGSSEKLFF
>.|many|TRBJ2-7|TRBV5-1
TGCGCCAGCAGCTTGGCCGCGACAACCTACGAGCAGTACTTC
CASSLAATTYEQYF
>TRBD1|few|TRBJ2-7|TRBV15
TGTGCCACCAGCAGGCTGGAGACACAGGGGGCGAGGGAGCAGTACTTC
CATSRLETQGAREQYF
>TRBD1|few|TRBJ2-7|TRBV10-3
TGTGCCATCAGCCGCAAGGGACAGGGGTCCTACGAGCAGTACTTC
CAISRKGQGSYEQYF
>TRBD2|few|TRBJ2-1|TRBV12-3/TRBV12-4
TGTGCCAGCAGTTCCCCGGGACTAGCGGGAGGGTTTGAGCAGTTCTTC
CASSSPGLAGGFEQFF
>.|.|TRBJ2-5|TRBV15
TGTGCCACCAGCAGAGATCGGGGCCAAGAGACCCAGTACTTC
CATSRDRGQETQYF
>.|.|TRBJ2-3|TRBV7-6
TGTGCCAGCAGCTTATCCGAGGGAGGCACAGATACGCAGTATTTT
CASSLSEGGTDTQYF
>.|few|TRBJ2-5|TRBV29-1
TGCAGCGTTGACGGGAGAGGCCAAGAGACCCAGTACTTC
CSVDGRGQETQYF
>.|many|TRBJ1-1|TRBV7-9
TGTGCCAGCAGCTTAGTCGGGGGGATCTGGGGGGACACTGAAGCTTTCTTT
CASSLVGGIWGDTEAFF
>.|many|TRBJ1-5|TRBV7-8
TGTGCCAGCAGCGCACGGACGGATAGCAATCAGCCCCAGCATTTT
CASSARTDSNQPQHF
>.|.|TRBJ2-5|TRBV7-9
TGTGCCAGCAGCAAGAGACAGGAAACAGCTTGGGAGACCCAGTACTTC
CASSKRQETAWETQYF